These 32 T cell receptor beta chains were all obtained from the same sample, sequenced in a study of early T cells in non-severe SARS-CoV-2 infection. TCRdb ran MiXCR on the 5' RACE reads and lists one entry per CDR3 protein. The sample includes about 83,000 distinct CDR3 sequences, more than 9% of them seen just once. Sample: whole blood, taken at baseline. The origin of the receptors is an adult who was a healthcare worker with PCR-confirmed SARS-CoV-2 infection or an uninfected control (not recorded which).

This clonotype was recorded many times. The rearrangement joins TRBV11-3 to TRBJ2-5, with TRBD2 as a possible D gene (6 bases). CDR1 and CDR2 from the germline V gene are SGHNT and YENEEA. The CDR3 has 13 residues. Trimming removed 8 bases at V and 2 bases at J, with 12 bases between. The CDR3 reads CASSIGLQETQYF. CDR3 in DNA: TGTGCCAGCTCAATCGGACTACAAGAGACCCAGTACTTC.

This clonotype was seen only a few times. The chain has TRBV27 and TRBJ1-6, with TRBD1 matching 9 bases. There are 15 residues in the CDR3. V lost 5 bases to trimming and J lost 10 bases; unmatched junction nucleotides: 9. Germline V CDR1 and CDR2: MNHEY, SMNVEV (reference sequence). The CDR3: CASSRGGTGRSPLHF. DNA for the CDR3: TGTGCCAGCAGTAGGGGAGGGACAGGGAGATCACCCCTCCACTTT.

At least ten counts were recorded for this clonotype. The chain joins TRBV2 to TRBJ2-1; 7 positions agree with TRBD1. In germline, CDR1 is SNHLY, CDR2 FYNNEI. The CDR3 runs 14 residues. V lost 2 bases to trimming and J lost 7 bases; unmatched junction nucleotides: 5. CDR3 sequence (DNA): TGTGCCAGCAGTGAATCGCAGGGGGTGAATGAGCAGTTCTTC. Its protein is CASSESQGVNEQFF. The full variable domain, with the rest looked up from reference TRBV2 and TRBJ2-1, is EPEVTQTPSHQVTQMGQEVILRCVPISNHLYFYWYRQILGQKVEFLVSFYNNEISEKSEIFDDQFSVERPDGSNFTLKIRSTKLEDSAMYFCASSESQGVNEQFFGPGTRLTVL.

This clonotype was seen repeatedly, ten times or more. V is TRBV7-6 and J is TRBJ2-1; D tentatively reads TRBD1 or TRBD2 (5 bases each). The germline V gene encodes CDR1 SGHVS and CDR2 FNYEAQ. V lost 9 bases and J lost 4, with 19 bases in between. The CDR3 runs to 15 residues. CDR3 coding DNA: TGTGCCAGACCACGAGGGGTGGGGACGTACAATGAGCAGTTCTTC. Protein: CARPRGVGTYNEQFF. The whole variable domain, remainder taken from reference TRBV7-6 and TRBJ2-1, is GAGVSQSPRYKVTKRGQDVALRCDPISGHVSLYWYRQALGQGPEFLTYFNYEAQQDKSGLPNDRFSAERPEGSISTLTIQRTEQRDSAMYRCARPRGVGTYNEQFFGPGTRLTVL.

This clonotype occurred a few times. J is TRBJ2-6 and V is TRBV19; no clear D. V was shortened by 1 base and J by 0 bases, with 4 bases between the two germline ends. The CDR3 consists of 15 residues. The V gene's germline CDR1 is LNHDA and CDR2 SQIVND (reference sequence). The CDR3 DNA is TGTGCCAGTAGTATAGTAATCTCTGGGGCCAACGTCCTGACTTTC. Translated, it gives CASSIVISGANVLTF.

This clonotype has a count of ten or more. This sequence joins TRBV12-3 or TRBV12-4 and TRBJ2-2; D is ambiguous. V dropped 6 bases and J dropped 6 bases, with 11 bases sitting between them. This CDR3 spans 13 amino acids. CDR3 residues: CASRALEPGELFF. The CDR3 nucleotides read TGTGCCAGCAGGGCCTTAGAGCCCGGGGAGCTGTTTTTT.

This clonotype was observed a handful of times. The V call is TRBV7-9, the J call TRBJ2-5, with TRBD1 matching 7 bases. Germline V lookup: CDR1 SEHNR, CDR2 FQNEAQ (reference sequence). The CDR3 spans 11 residues. V gave up 5 bases and J gave up 9 bases; unmatched junction bases: 3. Here the CDR3 reads CASSLQGPQYF. The CDR3 nucleotides are TGTGCCAGCAGCCTACAGGGGCCCCAGTACTTC.

The chain employs TRBV11-2 and TRBJ2-2; tentatively, D is TRBD2 (6 bases). The CDR3 is 15 residues long. V was pared by 1 base and J by 5 bases, with 11 bases between. The germline V gene has CDR1 SGHAT and CDR2 FQNNGV. The chain's CDR3 is CASSLGGGGTGELFF. The CDR3 nucleotides read TGTGCCAGCAGCTTAGGCGGAGGAGGGACCGGGGAGCTGTTTTTT. Drawing the rest from reference TRBV11-2 and TRBJ2-2, the complete variable domain is EAGVAQSPRYKIIEKRQSVAFWCNPISGHATLYWYQQILGQGPKLLIQFQNNGVVDDSQLPKDRFSAERLKGVDSTLKIQPAKLEDSAVYLCASSLGGGGTGELFFGEGSRLTVL.

This clonotype was found a few times. The CDR3, as DNA: TGTGCCAGCAGCCAAAGACAGGGTCGGCTTGAAGCTTTCTTT. This sequence encodes CASSQRQGRLEAFF. The gene calls are TRBV2 and TRBJ1-1; TRBD1 matches 7 bases. The trim removed 6 bases at V and 7 bases at J, leaving 11 bases unmatched. Germline CDR1 reads SNHLY; CDR2 reads FYNNEI. This CDR3 is 14 amino acids long.

The chain uses TRBV7-3 and TRBJ2-1; D may be TRBD1 (5 bases). Trimming removed 2 bases from V and 3 bases from J, with 8 bases in between. This CDR3 is built from 14 residues. The germline gives CDR1 SGHTA, CDR2 FQGTGA. The CDR3 loop reads CASSLQGGYNEQFF. CDR3 bases: TGTGCCAGCAGCTTACAGGGTGGCTACAATGAGCAGTTCTTC. Full variable domain (outside the CDR3, taken from reference TRBV7-3 and TRBJ2-1): GAGVSQTPSNKVTEKGKYVELRCDPISGHTALYWYRQSLGQGPEFLIYFQGTGAADDSGLPNDRFFAVRPEGSVSTLKIQRTERGDSAVYLCASSLQGGYNEQFFGPGTRLTVL.

This clonotype was detected a few times. This chain links TRBV7-8 with TRBJ2-3; 13 bases are a match to TRBD2. CDR1 and CDR2 from the germline V gene are SGHVS and FQNEAQ. CDR3 length equals 18 residues. V was clipped by 5 bases and J by 1 base; unmatched bases: 9. The chain's CDR3 is CASSPRTSGSVGTDTQYF. CDR3 in DNA: TGTGCCAGCAGCCCCAGGACTAGCGGGAGCGTGGGCACAGATACGCAGTATTTT.

The chain combines TRBV20-1 with TRBJ2-1; D is uncertain. The CDR3 covers 15 residues. Germline CDR1 DFQATT, CDR2 SNEGSKA (reference sequence). V gave up 1 base and J gave up 1 base, with 11 bases separating them. CDR3 residues: CSARVLDHSYNEQFF. The CDR3 bases are TGCAGTGCTAGAGTGCTAGACCATTCCTACAATGAGCAGTTCTTC.

This sequence joins TRBV7-3 and TRBJ1-1, with 9 bases lining up with TRBD1. V was pared by 5 bases and J by 3 bases, with 13 bases of the junction left unmatched. The CDR3 has 17 residues. From germline, CDR1 is SGHTA and CDR2 FQGTGA. CDR3 nucleotides: TGTGCCAGCAGCGCCCTCCCGCCGGACAGGGGATACACTGAAGCTTTCTTT. Translation gives CASSALPPDRGYTEAFF.

The chain recombines TRBV2 with TRBJ1-4; D is unresolved. Germline lookup yields CDR1 SNHLY and CDR2 FYNNEI. The V gene lost 4 bases and the J gene lost 3 bases, with 9 bases spanning the gap. The CDR3 runs 14 residues. The CDR3 spells CASSARQANEKLFF. CDR3 DNA: TGTGCCAGCAGTGCCCGGCAGGCTAATGAAAAACTGTTTTTT.

This clonotype showed up just once. The DNA of the CDR3 is TGTGCCAGCGTCTCCCTGGGGGGGAGAGGCTACACCTTC. It codes for CASVSLGGRGYTF. V gene TRBV6-1 combines with J gene TRBJ1-2; maybe TRBD1 (5 bases). From germline, CDR1 is MNHNS and CDR2 SASEGT. CDR3 length: 13 residues. V was cut by 8 bases and J by 8 bases, with 18 bases left in between.

This clonotype was found many times. This sequence joins TRBV10-3 and TRBJ2-3; D not certain. The ends were cut back, 4 bases at V and 8 bases at J, with 19 bases in the middle. Germline V gene data show CDR1 as ENHRY and CDR2 as SYGVKD. CDR3 length equals 15 residues. The CDR3 bases are TGTGCCATCAGTGCTCAGAGCCTACAGATGGGTACGCAGTATTTT. It codes for CAISAQSLQMGTQYF.

This clonotype has only a few counts. The chain couples TRBV5-4 to TRBJ2-1, with 15 bases matching TRBD2. This CDR3 is built from 19 residues. J lost 2 bases, V lost 0 bases, and 6 bases had no gene match. Germline V gives CDR1 SGHNT, CDR2 YYREEE (reference sequence). CDR3 DNA: TGTGCCAGCAGCTTGGTCGGACTAGCGGGAGGGAGGCCCTACAATGAGCAGTTCTTC. It specifies CASSLVGLAGGRPYNEQFF.

This clonotype turned up a few times. The J gene is TRBJ1-4, the V gene TRBV25-1, with a weak D call TRBD1 (5 bases). Per germline, CDR1 MGHDK and CDR2 SYGVNS. There are 14 residues in the CDR3. V lost 3 bases to trimming and J lost 0 bases, with 5 bases between them. As DNA, the CDR3 is TGTGCCAGCAGTGACAGGGCAACTAATGAAAAACTGTTTTTT. Amino acids: CASSDRATNEKLFF.

The CDR3 loop reads CASSIQGNQPQHF. In DNA, the CDR3 is TGTGCCAGCAGCATACAGGGAAATCAGCCCCAGCATTTT. The chain employs TRBV5-8 and TRBJ1-5; possible D gene TRBD1, 6 bases. Germline CDR1 and CDR2: SGHTS and YDEGEE. Between the trimmed V and J ends, which lost 4 bases and 4 bases, there was a span of 9 bases. CDR3 length equals 13 residues.

This clonotype was seen ten or more times. The rearrangement links TRBV27 to TRBJ2-7; D is unresolved. Germline assignment: CDR1 MNHEY and CDR2 SMNVEV (reference sequence). V was pared by 4 bases and J by 4 bases, with 5 bases between. The CDR3 extends over 11 amino acids. CDR3 sequence reads: CASSSGYEQYF. CDR3 sequence (DNA): TGTGCCAGCAGTTCAGGATACGAGCAGTACTTC.

Only a few counts were recorded for this clonotype. This sequence joins TRBV4-1 and TRBJ2-3; D could derive from TRBD1 or TRBD2 (6 bases each). The CDR3 has 18 amino acids. Deletions cut 1 base from V and 4 bases from J, with 21 bases between. In germline, CDR1 is MGHRA, CDR2 YSYEKL. Here the CDR3 reads CASSQAFPPRGGSDTQYF. CDR3 sequence (DNA): TGCGCCAGCAGCCAAGCTTTCCCCCCCAGGGGAGGTTCAGATACGCAGTATTTT.

V and J are TRBV29-1 and TRBJ1-6, with 7 bases fitting TRBD1. The CDR3 is made up of 14 amino acids. The germline CDR1 and CDR2 sequences are SQVTM and ANQGSEA. V was clipped by 7 bases and J by 7 bases; unmatched bases: 10. This chain's CDR3 is CSASEGQSNSPLHF. CDR3 DNA: TGCAGCGCCTCAGAGGGACAGTCGAATTCACCCCTCCACTTT.

This clonotype was recorded a few times. This chain links TRBV3-1 with TRBJ2-2; tentatively, D is TRBD2 (5 bases). The germline CDR1 and CDR2 sequences are LGHDT and YNNKEL (reference sequence). The CDR3 spans 15 residues. V was cut by 5 bases and J by 0 bases, with 10 bases left in between. CDR3 nucleotide sequence: TGTGCCAGCAGCAACCGGGGTACGAACACCGGGGAGCTGTTTTTT. Translation: CASSNRGTNTGELFF. The variable domain in full, completed from reference TRBV3-1 and TRBJ2-2, reads DTAVSQTPKYLVTQMGNDKSIKCEQNLGHDTMYWYKQDSKKFLKIMFSYNNKELIINETVPNRFSPKSPDKAHLNLHINSLELGDSAVYFCASSNRGTNTGELFFGEGSRLTVL.

In this sample, this clonotype turned up a few times. V usage is TRBV5-5 and J usage is TRBJ2-1; tentative D call: TRBD2 (6 bases). The germline CDR1 and CDR2 sequences are SGHKS and YYEKEE (reference sequence). V lost 4 bases, J lost 6 bases, and 26 bases lay in between. This CDR3 is 18 amino acids long. In DNA form, the CDR3 reads TGTGCCAGCAGCCCGTCAACTAGCCCGATCACTATTGGCAATGAGCAGTTCTTC. Protein sequence: CASSPSTSPITIGNEQFF.

The rearrangement uses TRBV5-6 and TRBJ1-2; no clear D. Germline V gene lookup returns CDR1 SGHDT and CDR2 YYEEEE. The CDR3 totals 14 residues. Trimming cost V 2 bases and J 0 bases, with 8 bases left between them. CDR3 protein: CASSLQPANYGYTF. The CDR3 region has the DNA TGTGCCAGCAGCTTACAACCGGCTAACTATGGCTACACCTTC.

In this sample, this clonotype turned up many times. This chain links TRBV7-2 with TRBJ2-3, with D perhaps matching TRBD2 (6 bases). There are 16 residues in the CDR3. Germline loops: CDR1 SGHTA, CDR2 FQGNSA. V lost 2 bases, J lost 2 bases, and 14 bases lay in between. CDR3 loop: CASSLRIAVNTDTQYF. The CDR3 nucleotides are TGTGCCAGCAGCTTACGTATAGCGGTTAACACAGATACGCAGTATTTT.

The chain uses TRBV11-2 and TRBJ2-5; no definite D call. Germline V gene lookup returns CDR1 SGHAT and CDR2 FQNNGV. Trimming took 3 bases from V and 5 from J, leaving 22 bases between them. The CDR3 extends over 17 amino acids. The CDR3 here is CASSFSSRSYDGETQYF. DNA of the CDR3: TGTGCCAGCAGCTTTTCCTCCAGAAGTTACGATGGGGAGACCCAGTACTTC.

There are many counts of this clonotype. This chain uses TRBV7-8 with TRBJ2-3; a possible D gene is TRBD1 (5 bases). Germline loops: CDR1 SGHVS, CDR2 FQNEAQ. V gave up 2 bases and J gave up 8 bases, with 20 bases separating them. The CDR3 is made up of 16 amino acids. The CDR3 DNA is TGTGCCAGCAGCTTATCCGACAGACTCGTTCCAGTTACGCAGTATTTT. It translates to CASSLSDRLVPVTQYF.

The V and J genes are TRBV6-4 and TRBJ2-1; D is perhaps TRBD1 (5 bases). The CDR3 contains 13 residues. Germline V gene lookup returns CDR1 MRHNA and CDR2 SNTAGT. V was trimmed by 2 bases and J by 8 bases, leaving 10 bases between them. The CDR3: CASSDQQGDEQFF. For the CDR3, the DNA is TGTGCCAGCAGTGACCAGCAGGGTGATGAGCAGTTCTTC.

Judged by abundance, this clonotype is medium-sized. The rearrangement links TRBV7-9 to TRBJ2-1; a possible D gene is TRBD1 (7 bases). The V gene's germline CDR1 is SEHNR and CDR2 FQNEAQ (reference sequence). V lost 8 bases and J 4 bases, leaving 18 bases between the germline ends. CDR3 length equals 15 residues. This CDR3 reads CASAPGGLPYNEQFF. The CDR3 DNA reads TGTGCCAGCGCCCCAGGGGGGCTCCCTTACAATGAGCAGTTCTTC.

The DNA for the CDR3 is TGTGCCAGTAGCCCTGGACTAGCGGGAGGGCCCTACGTTGATGAGCAGTTCTTC. Protein sequence: CASSPGLAGGPYVDEQFF. The chain couples TRBV19 to TRBJ2-1, with 15 bases lining up with TRBD2. The V and J ends lost 6 bases and 8 bases, in that order; junction bases with no gene match: 14. This CDR3 is 18 amino acids long. Germline loops: CDR1 LNHDA, CDR2 SQIVND (reference sequence).

This clonotype was found many times. This chain links TRBV7-2 with TRBJ2-7, with D uncertain. The CDR3 length is 14 residues. The germline CDR1 and CDR2 sequences are SGHTA and FQGNSA. V lost 5 bases and J 0 bases, leaving 11 bases between the germline ends. In DNA, the CDR3 is TGTGCCAGCAGCCCTCGACGCAGCTCCTACGAGCAGTACTTC. This encodes CASSPRRSSYEQYF.